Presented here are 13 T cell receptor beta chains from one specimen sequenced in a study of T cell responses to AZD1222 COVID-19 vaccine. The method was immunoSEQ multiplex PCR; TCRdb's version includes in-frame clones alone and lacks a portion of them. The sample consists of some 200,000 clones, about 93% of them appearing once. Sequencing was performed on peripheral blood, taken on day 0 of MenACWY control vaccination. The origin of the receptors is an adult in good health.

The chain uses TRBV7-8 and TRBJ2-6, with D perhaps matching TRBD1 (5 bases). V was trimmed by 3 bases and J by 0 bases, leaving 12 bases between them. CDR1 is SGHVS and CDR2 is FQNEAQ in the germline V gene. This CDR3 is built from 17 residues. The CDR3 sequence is CASSFRALSSGANVLTF. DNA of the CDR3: TGTGCCAGCAGCTTCAGGGCTCTGAGCTCTGGGGCCAACGTCCTGACTTTC.

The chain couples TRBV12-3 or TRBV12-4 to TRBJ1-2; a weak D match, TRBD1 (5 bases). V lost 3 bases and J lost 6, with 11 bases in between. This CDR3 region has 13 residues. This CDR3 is CASSFFRANGYTF. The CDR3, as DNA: TGTGCCAGCAGTTTTTTCAGGGCTAATGGCTACACCTTC.

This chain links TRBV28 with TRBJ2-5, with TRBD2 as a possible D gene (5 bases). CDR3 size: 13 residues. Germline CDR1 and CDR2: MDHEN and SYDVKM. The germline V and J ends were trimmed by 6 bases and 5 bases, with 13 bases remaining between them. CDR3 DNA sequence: TGTGCCAGCAGCTATGGACTGGGGGAGACCCAGTACTTC. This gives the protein CASSYGLGETQYF.

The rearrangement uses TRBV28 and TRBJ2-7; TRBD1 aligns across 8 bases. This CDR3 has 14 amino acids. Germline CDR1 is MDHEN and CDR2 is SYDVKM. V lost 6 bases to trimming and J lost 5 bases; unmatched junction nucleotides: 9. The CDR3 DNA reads TGTGCCAGCAGCCCTAGACAGGGGTACCACGAGCAGTACTTC. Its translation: CASSPRQGYHEQYF.

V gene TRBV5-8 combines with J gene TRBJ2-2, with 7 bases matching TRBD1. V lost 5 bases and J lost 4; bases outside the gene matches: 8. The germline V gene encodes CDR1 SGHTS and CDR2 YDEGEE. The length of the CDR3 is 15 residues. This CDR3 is CASSSGTAITGELFF. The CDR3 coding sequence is TGTGCCAGCAGTTCCGGGACAGCAATCACCGGGGAGCTGTTTTTT. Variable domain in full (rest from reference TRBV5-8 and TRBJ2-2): EAGVTQSPTHLIKTRGQQATLRCSPISGHTSVYWYQQALGLGLQFLLWYDEGEERNRGNFPPRFSGRQFPNYSSELNVNALELEDSALYLCASSSGTAITGELFFGEGSRLTVL.

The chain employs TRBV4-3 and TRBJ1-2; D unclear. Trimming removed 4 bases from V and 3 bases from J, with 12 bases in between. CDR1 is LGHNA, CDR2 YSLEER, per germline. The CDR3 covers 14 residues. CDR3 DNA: TGCGCCAGCAGCCTCGGCGGCGGTGACTATGGCTACACCTTC. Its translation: CASSLGGGDYGYTF.

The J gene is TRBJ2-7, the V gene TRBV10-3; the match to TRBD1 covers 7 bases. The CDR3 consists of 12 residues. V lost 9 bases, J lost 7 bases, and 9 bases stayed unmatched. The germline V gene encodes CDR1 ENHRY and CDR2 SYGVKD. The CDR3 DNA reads TGTGCCATAGGACAGGACCCCTTTGAGCAGTACTTC. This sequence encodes CAIGQDPFEQYF.

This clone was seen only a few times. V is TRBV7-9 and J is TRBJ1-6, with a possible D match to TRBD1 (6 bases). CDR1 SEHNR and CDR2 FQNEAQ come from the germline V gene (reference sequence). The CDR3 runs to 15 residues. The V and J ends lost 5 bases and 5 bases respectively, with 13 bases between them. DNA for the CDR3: TGTGCCAGCAGCACGGGGGCCGCTGATAATTCACCCCTCCACTTT. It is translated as CASSTGAADNSPLHF.

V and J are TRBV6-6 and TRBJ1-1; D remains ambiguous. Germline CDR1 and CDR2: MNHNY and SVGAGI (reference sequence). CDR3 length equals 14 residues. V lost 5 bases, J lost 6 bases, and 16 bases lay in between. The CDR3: CASSPRSTISEAFF. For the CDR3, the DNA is TGTGCCAGCAGTCCCCGTTCGACAATATCTGAAGCTTTCTTT.

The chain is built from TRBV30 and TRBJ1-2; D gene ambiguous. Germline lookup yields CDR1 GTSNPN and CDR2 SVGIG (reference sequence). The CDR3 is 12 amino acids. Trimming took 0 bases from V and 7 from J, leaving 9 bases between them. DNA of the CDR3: TGTGCCTGGAGTGTAAGTCTCCGTGGCTACACCTTC. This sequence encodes CAWSVSLRGYTF.

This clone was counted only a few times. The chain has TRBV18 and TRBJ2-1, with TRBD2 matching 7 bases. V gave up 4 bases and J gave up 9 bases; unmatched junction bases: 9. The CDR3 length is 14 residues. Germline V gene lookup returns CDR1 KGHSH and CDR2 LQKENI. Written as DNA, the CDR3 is TGTGCCAGCTCACAACTTACTAGCGTACCTGAGCAGTTCTTC. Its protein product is CASSQLTSVPEQFF.

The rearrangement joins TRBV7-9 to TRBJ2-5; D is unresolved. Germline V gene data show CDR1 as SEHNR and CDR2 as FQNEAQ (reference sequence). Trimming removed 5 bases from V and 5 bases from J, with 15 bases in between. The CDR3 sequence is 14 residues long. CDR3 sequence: CASSPRAPGETQYF. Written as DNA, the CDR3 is TGTGCCAGCAGCCCCCGGGCCCCCGGGGAGACCCAGTACTTC.

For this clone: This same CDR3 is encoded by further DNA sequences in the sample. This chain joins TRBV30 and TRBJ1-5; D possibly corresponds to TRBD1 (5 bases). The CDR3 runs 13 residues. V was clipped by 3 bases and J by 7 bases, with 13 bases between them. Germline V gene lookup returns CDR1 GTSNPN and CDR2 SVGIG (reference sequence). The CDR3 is CAWSTGGRQPQHF. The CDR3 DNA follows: TGTGCCTGGAGCACCGGGGGAAGGCAGCCCCAGCATTTT.